This T cell receptor beta chain was identified during a study of T cells after yellow fever vaccination. Study-level findings and limits: At about 97% for CD4 and roughly 87% for CD8, most primary-vaccination clones showed up again after the booster. The secondary response peaked faster, at day 5 versus 15, but was weaker.

In making TCR cDNA, 5'RACE template switching added a universal primer site and UMIs to it. TCRdb recomputed calls from the 5' RACE reads with MiXCR, one row per CDR3 protein. The sample contains 450,000 to 550,000 distinct CDR3 sequences, 15% to 20% of which appear only once. The table lists this clonotype with a few counts. The antigen is undetermined. Germline trimming cut 3 bases from V and 7 bases from J; bases unmatched to any gene: 2. In germline, CDR1 is SGHTA, CDR2 FQGTGA. This CDR3 is built from 13 residues. This specimen consisted of PBMCs, obtained 15 days after the yellow fever booster vaccination. This clonotype was obtained from a man under 40 who received the YFV17D yellow fever vaccine. V gene TRBV7-3 combines with J gene TRBJ2-7; 11 bases line up with TRBD2. The CDR3 DNA follows: TGTGCCAGCAGCTTTGGGACTAGCGGTGAGCAGTACTTC. Its protein is CASSFGTSGEQYF.